A selection of T cell receptor beta chains follows, all from one sample in a study of Ad26.COV2.S vaccination and SARS-CoV-2 variants. Sequenced by immunoSEQ multiplex PCR; TCRdb stores in-frame clones only, minus some. The sample lists about 350,000 clones, 70% to 90% occurring once. Source: peripheral blood, taken in a trial of Ad26.COV2.S vaccine versus placebo. The receptors were gathered from a person aged 18-60 years who received the Ad26.COV2.S COVID-19 vaccine or a placebo. Each CDR3 is given with its conserved first and last residue. The size of a clone is reported for some rows only, either as once, few or many, or as a class for expanded clones.

V,size,J,CDR3
TRBV7-9,-,TRBJ2-3,CASSPLHSTDTQYF
TRBV28,-,TRBJ2-3,CASSLTPLGAGGSTDTQYF
TRBV7-2,-,TRBJ2-1,CASSLGGSLSEQFF
TRBV10-3,-,TRBJ1-3,CAISDRDSSGNTIYF
TRBV2,-,TRBJ1-3,CASSEQGTGNTIYF
TRBV4-1,-,TRBJ2-3,CASSQGNLPTDTQYF
TRBV27,-,TRBJ1-1,CASSLSPKGRETEAFF
TRBV6-5,-,TRBJ2-5,CASSYSEQRETQYF
TRBV25-1,-,TRBJ2-5,CASSTSRGAGETQYF
TRBV18,-,TRBJ2-3,CASSPEGGGSGDTQYF
TRBV30,-,TRBJ2-5,CAWSERGAGQETQYF
TRBV28,-,TRBJ2-7,CASSLPLKLAGATEQYF
TRBV30,once,TRBJ2-7,CAWDPGKSETYEQYF
TRBV19,-,TRBJ1-3,CASSNNRGSGNTIYF
TRBV11-3,-,TRBJ2-7,CASSPILDIHEQYF
TRBV18,-,TRBJ2-5,CASSPSSLETQYF
TRBV19,once,TRBJ1-5,CASSRTSPGNQPQHF
TRBV5-1,-,TRBJ2-1,CASSLPSGGANEQFF
TRBV27,-,TRBJ2-7,CASSLSGVPYEQYF
TRBV5-8,-,TRBJ2-1,CASSLSINEQFF
TRBV7-8,-,TRBJ1-1,CASSLRGSDRLNTEAFF
TRBV19,once,TRBJ2-3,CASSTRTGILPTDTQYF